This T cell receptor beta chain was captured by sequencing in a study of PD-1 blockade in classical Hodgkin lymphoma. Comments on this clone: Its antigen remains unidentified.

General observations from the study: Complete responders showed a baseline diversity that resembled the diversity of newly diagnosed patients. With CD4+ cells, TCR diversity rose significantly by C4D1, but not with CD8+ cells. Nothing has yet pinned down what causes the repertoire differences, possibly disease activity or prior therapy.

Some clones are missing from TCRdb's copy, which holds only in-frame ones; the method was immunoSEQ multiplex PCR. The data show approximately 24,000 clones, 84% seen once. Germline CDR1 and CDR2: SGHAT and FQNNGV. Trimming left V 5 bases short and J 0 bases short, with 8 bases between. The CDR3 consists of 14 residues. The time point: cycle 4 day 1 (C4D1), after more than five weeks of nivolumab. Every patient relapsed after autologous stem cell transplantation, and brentuximab vedotin exposure varied. Patients reached a best response of complete response, partial response or progressive disease. This material consisted of peripheral blood mononuclear cells (PBMCs), taken before the fourth cycle of nivolumab. The gene calls are TRBV11-2 and TRBJ2-1; unclear D gene. This clonotype was obtained from a human donor with classical Hodgkin lymphoma. As DNA, the CDR3 is TGTGCCAGCAGCCCCCTGTACTCCTACAATGAGCAGTTCTTC. Its translation: CASSPLYSYNEQFF. Variable domain in full (rest from reference TRBV11-2 and TRBJ2-1): EAGVAQSPRYKIIEKRQSVAFWCNPISGHATLYWYQQILGQGPKLLIQFQNNGVVDDSQLPKDRFSAERLKGVDSTLKIQPAKLEDSAVYLCASSPLYSYNEQFFGPGTRLTVL.